These 17 T cell receptor beta chains were sequenced from one sample in a study of CD8+CD57+ T cells in acquired aplastic anemia. According to the study, genomic DNA was the template for TCR beta VDJ and CDR3 profiling. MiXCR, applied by TCRdb to the reads, yields one record per CDR3 protein. The sample has approximately 270,000 distinct CDR3 sequences; approximately 56% are singletons. Sequencing used sorted CD4+, CD8+, or CD8+CD57+ T cells (not recorded which) from PBMCs. Receptors were obtained from a human donor with severe aplastic anemia or a healthy control (not recorded which).

The chain combines TRBV9 with TRBJ2-3; TRBD1 or TRBD2 may be the D gene (6 bases each). Germline V gene lookup returns CDR1 SGDLS and CDR2 YYNGEE. The CDR3 loop spans 15 amino acids. Trimming pared 4 bases from V and 2 bases from J, leaving 14 bases between. This chain's CDR3 is CASSHREVVTDTQYF. CDR3 in DNA: TGTGCCAGCAGCCACAGGGAGGTCGTCACAGATACGCAGTATTTT.

This clonotype came up a few times. V is TRBV7-2 and J is TRBJ2-7, with 10 bases fitting TRBD2. CDR1 SGHTA and CDR2 FQGNSA come from the germline V gene. V was pared by 4 bases and J by 6 bases, with 15 bases of the junction left unmatched. The CDR3 totals 17 residues. DNA for the CDR3: TGTGCCAGCAGCTCGTCCTCACTAGCGGGGCTCAGGGGCGAGCAGTACTTC. It specifies CASSSSSLAGLRGEQYF.

The chain is built from TRBV7-3 and TRBJ1-2; 7 positions match TRBD1. This CDR3 region has 12 residues. The germline V gene encodes CDR1 SGHTA and CDR2 FQGTGA. The V and J ends lost 2 bases and 13 bases, in that order; junction bases with no gene match: 7. The CDR3 protein is CASSLDRALFTF. Here the CDR3 DNA reads TGTGCCAGCAGCTTAGACAGGGCGCTCTTCACCTTC.

At least ten counts were recorded for this clonotype. This chain uses TRBV20-1 with TRBJ2-2; a possible D gene is TRBD2 (6 bases). V gave up 7 bases and J gave up 5 bases, with 17 bases separating them. The CDR3 contains 14 residues. Germline CDR1 and CDR2: DFQATT and SNEGSKA (reference sequence). The CDR3 DNA reads as TGCAGTGTCGACCCGGGAGAGGGAACCGGGGAGCTGTTTTTT. Translating gives CSVDPGEGTGELFF.

The chain joins TRBV6-6 to TRBJ2-5; D perhaps matches TRBD1 (5 bases). V was cut by 6 bases and J by 9 bases, with 23 bases left in between. The CDR3 covers 15 residues. Germline V gene sequence: CDR1 MNHNY, CDR2 SVGAGI (reference sequence). The CDR3 spells CASSRAAGNNQPQYF. The CDR3 DNA reads as TGTGCCAGCAGCCGGGCCGCAGGGAACAATCAGCCCCAGTACTTC.

This clonotype has a handful of counts. The rearrangement uses TRBV24-1 and TRBJ1-6; D remains unclear. The length of the CDR3 is 13 residues. The ends were cut back, 7 bases at V and 6 bases at J, with 9 bases in the middle. Germline CDR1 KGHDR, CDR2 SFDVKD. CDR3 DNA sequence: TGTGCCACCAGGGAAGCTGCTAATTCACCCCTCCACTTT. Protein: CATREAANSPLHF.

V gene TRBV15 combines with J gene TRBJ2-7; D perhaps matches TRBD2 (6 bases). V dropped 5 bases and J dropped 2 bases, with 10 bases sitting between them. CDR3 length: 13 amino acids. Per germline, CDR1 LNHNV and CDR2 YYDKDF (reference sequence). The CDR3 DNA reads TGTGCCACCAGCTTGTCGGGAGCCTACGAGCAGTACTTC. Amino acids: CATSLSGAYEQYF.

This clonotype was picked up many times. The rearrangement uses TRBV19 and TRBJ1-1, with D perhaps TRBD1 (5 bases). Germline V gene lookup returns CDR1 LNHDA and CDR2 SQIVND (reference sequence). V was clipped by 3 bases and J by 0 bases, with 11 bases between them. There are 15 residues in the CDR3. The CDR3, as DNA: TGTGCCAGTAGTATCCCCCAGGGACTGAACACTGAAGCTTTCTTT. Translating it yields CASSIPQGLNTEAFF.

As regards this clonotype: Because it lacks the conserved phenylalanine or tryptophan at the end, this CDR3 is likely a read error. The DNA is left out, because the CDR3 cannot be placed on it with certainty; the CDR3 is given as TCRdb lists it. The chain couples TRBV10-3 to TRBJ1-4; the DNA was not used to check the table's D call, TRBD1. Germline V lookup: CDR1 ENHRY, CDR2 SYGVKD. The CDR3 spans 9 residues, counting both ends. CDR3 sequence: CAISELGQG.

The count of this clonotype is one. J is TRBJ2-3 and V is TRBV4-3, with D perhaps assigned TRBD1 or TRBD2 (5 bases each). V dropped 2 bases and J dropped 0 bases, with 9 bases sitting between them. Germline V gene data show CDR1 as LGHNA and CDR2 as YSLEER. The CDR3 has 15 residues. CDR3 nucleotides: TGCGCCAGCAGCCAACTTGGGGGTAGCACAGATACGCAGTATTTT. Translated: CASSQLGGSTDTQYF.

Comments on this clonotype: One end of the junction varies from germline; a read error may be responsible. The chain has TRBV10-3 and TRBJ2-7; 11 nucleotides match TRBD1. Germline CDR1 ENHRY, CDR2 SYGVKD. This CDR3 is built from 14 residues. The CDR3 DNA is TGTGCCAGCAGGACAGGGGGCTACGAGCAGGGACCGGACTTC. Protein sequence: CASRTGGYEQGPDF.

The rearrangement links TRBV20-1 to TRBJ1-1; 7 bases agree with TRBD1. Germline V CDR1 and CDR2: DFQATT, SNEGSKA (reference sequence). Germline trimming cut 5 bases from V and 4 bases from J; bases unmatched to any gene: 10. The CDR3 totals 14 residues. CDR3 DNA: TGCAGTGCTCCCCGGACAGGAGCGGCCACTGAAGCTTTCTTT. Its translation: CSAPRTGAATEAFF.

This clonotype was detected only a few times. The chain has TRBV7-3 and TRBJ2-3, with 8 bases aligning to TRBD2. The CDR3 has 14 amino acids. Trimming cost V 4 bases and J 3 bases; bases outside gene matches: 3. The germline V gene encodes CDR1 SGHTA and CDR2 FQGTGA. The CDR3 protein is CASSYGGATDTQYF. CDR3 in DNA: TGTGCCAGCAGCTACGGGGGGGCGACAGATACGCAGTATTTT.

J is TRBJ2-6 and V is TRBV2; D ambiguous. The CDR3 extends over 15 amino acids. Trimming took 6 bases from V and 2 from J, leaving 11 bases between them. Germline V gene sequence: CDR1 SNHLY, CDR2 FYNNEI. The CDR3 is CASSVTQTGANVLTF. The CDR3 bases are TGTGCCAGCAGCGTGACGCAGACTGGGGCCAACGTCCTGACTTTC.

The V gene is TRBV12-3 or TRBV12-4, the J gene TRBJ2-1, with 7 bases identical to TRBD1. The V segment lost 7 bases and the J segment 2 bases; nucleotides outside the gene matches: 11. The CDR3 covers 16 residues. CDR3 nucleotide sequence: TGTGCCAGCACCGAACAGGGACAGAAGCCCTACAATGAGCAGTTCTTC. Translating it yields CASTEQGQKPYNEQFF.

This clonotype showed up many times. This chain joins TRBV27 and TRBJ1-6, with 11 bases identical to TRBD1. Germline loops: CDR1 MNHEY, CDR2 SMNVEV (reference sequence). There are 14 residues in the CDR3. After removal of 5 bases from V and 11 bases from J, the junction contained 5 bases not matched to a gene. The DNA for the CDR3 is TGTGCCAGCAGTCCGGACAGGGGGCAGGCACCCCTCCACTTT. Its protein product is CASSPDRGQAPLHF.

This clonotype was detected once. The J gene is TRBJ2-3, the V gene TRBV7-8; possibly TRBD2 for D (6 bases). The CDR3 sequence is 18 residues long. V was cut by 2 bases and J by 3 bases, with 21 bases left in between. CDR1 SGHVS and CDR2 FQNEAQ come from the germline V gene. This chain's CDR3 is CASSLRPLAPVGTDTQYF. CDR3 DNA: TGTGCCAGCAGCTTAAGGCCCCTAGCGCCCGTGGGGACAGATACGCAGTATTTT.